These 13 T cell receptor beta chains came from one sample sequenced in a study of CD8 T cells in Susac syndrome (dated by TCRdb to 2018 to 2020). The method was the immunoSEQ multiplex PCR assay. RNA was extracted with the RNeasy kit and about 0.5 to 1 ug was reverse transcribed using random hexamers. TCRdb took the public reads, trimmed them with fastp at Q25, ran MiXCR for clone calling and kept in-frame beta chains. All rows with the same CDR3 protein become a single entry with the most common DNA and genes. Recorded for this sample are roughly 220,000 distinct CDR3 sequences; over 90% of them occurred a single time. About 0.15% of the sample is taken by the ten largest. The sample taken for sequencing was CD4+ T cells from PBMCs. All receptors come from a human donor with Susac syndrome.

The chain carries TRBV18 and TRBJ1-2; D gene unclear. Germline CDR1 KGHSH, CDR2 LQKENI. The V and J ends lost 7 bases and 0 bases respectively, with 9 bases between them. The CDR3 loop spans 13 amino acids. CDR3 loop: CASFLSANYGYTF. The CDR3 DNA reads as TGTGCCAGCTTCCTTTCAGCTAACTATGGCTACACCTTC.

This clonotype was observed once. This chain joins TRBV7-9 and TRBJ1-3; D gene ambiguous. V was trimmed by 7 bases and J by 4 bases, leaving 14 bases between them. There are 14 residues in the CDR3. Germline-derived CDR1 and CDR2 are SEHNR and FQNEAQ (reference sequence). The CDR3 sequence is CASIRLREGNTIYF. The DNA for the CDR3 is TGTGCCAGCATCCGTCTACGGGAGGGAAACACCATATATTTT.

DNA for the CDR3: TGTGCCAGCAGCTTAGTTAAGGGGGCTGAGCAGTTCTTC. Encoded protein: CASSLVKGAEQFF. The V and J genes are TRBV11-2 and TRBJ2-1; 7 nucleotides agree with TRBD1. Looked up from germline, CDR1 is SGHAT and CDR2 is FQNNGV. Germline trimming cut 1 base from V and 9 bases from J; bases unmatched to any gene: 3. CDR3 length: 13 residues.

This clonotype has only one observation. The chain couples TRBV4-2 to TRBJ1-4, with 8 positions matching TRBD1. Germline V gene data show CDR1 as LGHNA and CDR2 as YNFKEQ. V lost 3 bases and J lost 8; bases outside the gene matches: 14. The CDR3 is 17 residues long. CDR3 in DNA: TGTGCCAGCAGCCACCTAACGGCCGTGACAGGGGAAGAAAAACTGTTTTTT. Protein product: CASSHLTAVTGEEKLFF.

V usage is TRBV27 and J usage is TRBJ1-2; a weak D match, TRBD1 (5 bases). The CDR3 loop spans 13 amino acids. In germline, CDR1 is MNHEY, CDR2 SMNVEV (reference sequence). V was shortened by 3 bases and J by 2 bases, with 7 bases between the two germline ends. The DNA for the CDR3 is TGTGCCAGCAGTTTCGGGACGAACTATGGCTACACCTTC. It yields the protein CASSFGTNYGYTF.

The gene calls are TRBV24-1 and TRBJ2-1; weak D call: TRBD1 (6 bases). The germline V gene encodes CDR1 KGHDR and CDR2 SFDVKD. Trimming left V 3 bases short and J 6 bases short, with 17 bases between. CDR3 length equals 16 residues. The chain's CDR3 is CATSDRGGSRFNEQFF. The CDR3 DNA is TGTGCCACCAGTGATAGAGGGGGTTCACGCTTCAATGAGCAGTTCTTC.

This chain connects TRBV21-1 to TRBJ1-1; the D call of TRBD1 is as the table states it, not checked on the DNA. TRBV21-1 is flagged as a pseudogene. The CDR3 covers 16 residues. CDR3 region: CASSKDRGQLNTEAFF. The CDR3, as DNA: TGTGCCAGCAGCAAAGACAGGGGACAGTTGAACACTGAAGCTTTCTTT.

The chain combines TRBV28 with TRBJ2-5, with 10 bases identical to TRBD2. V was clipped by 4 bases and J by 2 bases; unmatched bases: 10. The CDR3 length is 17 residues. CDR1 and CDR2 from the germline V gene are MDHEN and SYDVKM. Here the CDR3 DNA reads TGTGCCAGCAGTTCCGGAGGAGCGGGGGGGATACAAGAGACCCAGTACTTC. Translation: CASSSGGAGGIQETQYF.

This clonotype was detected only a few times. The chain links TRBV25-1 to TRBJ2-5; D is uncertain. CDR1 is MGHDK, CDR2 SYGVNS, per germline. Trimming shortened V by 5 bases and J by 10 bases, and 14 bases separated the two germline ends. This CDR3 comprises 12 residues. DNA for the CDR3: TGTGCCAGCAGTCCCGTTAAGGGTGACCAGTACTTC. Protein: CASSPVKGDQYF.

The V call is TRBV3-1, the J call TRBJ1-4; 8 bases agree with TRBD1. The length of the CDR3 is 14 residues. The J segment lost 8 bases and the V segment lost 1 base, leaving 3 bases of the junction unmatched. The germline CDR1 and CDR2 sequences are LGHDT and YNNKEL (reference sequence). The CDR3 DNA is TGTGCCAGCAGCCAAGTGTGGGACAGGGAAAAACTGTTTTTT. It is translated as CASSQVWDREKLFF.

J is TRBJ2-3 and V is TRBV7-2; no firm D call. V was trimmed by 7 bases and J by 2 bases, leaving 16 bases between them. The germline V gene has CDR1 SGHTA and CDR2 FQGNSA. This CDR3 has 15 residues. The CDR3 DNA reads as TGTGCCAGCACCCCTACGGCAGGCTTCACAGATACGCAGTATTTT. The encoded protein is CASTPTAGFTDTQYF.

This rearrangement joins TRBV20-1 to TRBJ2-1; the match to TRBD2 covers 11 bases. Germline V gene sequence: CDR1 DFQATT, CDR2 SNEGSKA (reference sequence). The CDR3 length is 15 residues. Trimming cost V 0 bases and J 16 bases; bases outside gene matches: 14. CDR3 DNA: TGCAGTGCTAGAGATCCGGCTAGCGGGGGGCCAGAGGGATTCTTC. The encoded protein is CSARDPASGGPEGFF.

V gene TRBV19 combines with J gene TRBJ1-2, with D tentatively TRBD1 (6 bases). With 6 bases removed from V and 4 bases from J, the gap between germline ends came to 18 bases. The CDR3 is made up of 15 amino acids. In germline, CDR1 is LNHDA, CDR2 SQIVND (reference sequence). CDR3 DNA sequence: TGTGCCAGTAGCCCTCGCCAGGGACAAACCTATGGCTACACCTTC. Its protein product is CASSPRQGQTYGYTF. The whole variable domain, filled in from reference TRBV19 and TRBJ1-2, reads DGGITQSPKYLFRKEGQNVTLSCEQNLNHDAMYWYRQDPGQGLRLIYYSQIVNDFQKGDIAEGYSVSREKKESFPLTVTSAQKNPTAFYLCASSPRQGQTYGYTFGSGTRLTVV.